This TCR beta chain appears in the sequencing data of a study of memory CD4+ T cells and cytomegalovirus serostatus. Findings of the study overall: CD4+ memory repertoires contained about two fifths of the roughly 150 reported CMV TCRbeta sequences.

Single viable CD3+CD4+CD8-CD45RO+ cells were sorted as the memory CD4+ T cells. For this clone: What it recognizes is unknown.

Generated by immunoSEQ multiplex PCR, the TCRdb table keeps only in-frame clones and is missing some. Here the sample spans some 41,000 clones, 75% to 85% being singletons. The clonotype comes from an adult in good health and CMV-seronegative. The sample consisted of memory CD4+ T cells from blood.

The CDR3 spells CASIIGTVPGNTIYF. In DNA form, the CDR3 reads TGTGCCAGCATCATAGGGACAGTTCCTGGAAACACCATATATTTT. J is TRBJ1-3 and V is TRBV7-9; TRBD1 aligns across 7 bases. V shed 7 bases, J shed 2 bases, and the junction held 8 bases outside the gene matches. Looked up from germline, CDR1 is SEHNR and CDR2 is FQNEAQ (reference sequence). This CDR3 is built from 15 residues.